Following are 9 T cell receptor beta chains from one sample sequenced in a study of T cell changes during pregnancy in multiple sclerosis. Using immunoSEQ multiplex PCR, the repertoire was profiled, and TCRdb retains in-frame clones only, with some absent. The sample lists 33,000 or so clones, almost 95% seen once, with more than 0.4% in the top ten. Sequences were derived from CD4+ T cells from peripheral blood mononuclear cells, sampled in the third trimester of pregnancy. Receptor source: a female donor in good health, enrolled as a control in a pregnancy study.

The chain employs TRBV6-5 and TRBJ2-7; no clear D gene. Per the germline V gene, CDR1 is MNHEY and CDR2 is SVGAGI. V lost 2 bases to trimming and J lost 3 bases, with 8 bases between them. The CDR3 runs 13 residues. The CDR3: CASSYEKNYEQYF. DNA of the CDR3: TGTGCCAGCAGTTACGAGAAGAACTACGAGCAGTACTTC.

The rearrangement uses TRBV13 and TRBJ2-5, with 10 bases lining up with TRBD2. The CDR3 spans 17 residues. The V and J ends lost 4 bases and 5 bases, in that order; junction bases with no gene match: 13. CDR1 and CDR2 from the germline V gene are PRHDT and FYEKMQ (reference sequence). The CDR3 nucleotides read TGTGCCAGCAGCTCAAAGATCCAGCGGGGGGGTAGGGAGACCCAGTACTTC. Amino acid sequence: CASSSKIQRGGRETQYF. Supplemented by reference TRBV13 and TRBJ2-5, the full variable domain reads AAGVIQSPRHLIKEKRETATLKCYPIPRHDTVYWYQQGPGQDPQFLISFYEKMQSDKGSIPDRFSAQQFSDYHSELNMSSLELGDSALYFCASSSKIQRGGRETQYFGPGTRLLVL.

The V and J genes are TRBV29-1 and TRBJ1-4; possibly TRBD1 for D (5 bases). V lost 4 bases and J 8 bases, leaving 11 bases between the germline ends. CDR3 length equals 12 residues. Looked up from germline, CDR1 is SQVTM and CDR2 is ANQGSEA. Here the CDR3 reads CSVAGSVEKLFF. The CDR3 DNA reads TGCAGCGTTGCAGGGTCGGTGGAAAAACTGTTTTTT. Complete variable domain (other parts from reference TRBV29-1 and TRBJ1-4): SAVISQKPSRDICQRGTSLTIQCQVDSQVTMMFWYRQQPGQSLTLIATANQGSEATYESGFVIDKFPISRPNLTFSTLTVSNMSPEDSSIYLCSVAGSVEKLFFGSGTQLSVL.

A note on this clone: Because the CDR3 is missing its conserved closing phenylalanine or tryptophan, this is likely a read error. The DNA is left out, because the CDR3 cannot be placed on it with certainty; the CDR3 is given as TCRdb lists it. The genes are TRBV30 and TRBJ1-6; the DNA was not compared with TRBD1, the D call given in the table. From its first to its last residue, the CDR3 has 9 amino acids. Per the germline V gene, CDR1 is GTSNPN and CDR2 is SVGIG (reference sequence). This CDR3 reads CAWYRDRVG.

The chain uses TRBV18 and TRBJ1-6; D is unclear. Trimming left V 2 bases short and J 12 bases short, with 11 bases between. Germline V gene data show CDR1 as KGHSH and CDR2 as LQKENI. This CDR3 contains 13 residues. The CDR3 region has the DNA TGTGCCAGCTCACCAAGCGGAGACGGACCCCTCCACTTT. Its protein product is CASSPSGDGPLHF.

This sequence joins TRBV7-2 and TRBJ2-2; 10 nucleotides align to TRBD2. Looked up from germline, CDR1 is SGHTA and CDR2 is FQGNSA. The V and J ends lost 5 bases and 4 bases, in that order; junction bases with no gene match: 4. CDR3 length: 15 amino acids. CDR3 in DNA: TGTGCCAGCAGCATGGGACTAGCGAGCACCGGGGAGCTGTTTTTT. It codes for CASSMGLASTGELFF.

The V gene is TRBV5-4, the J gene TRBJ1-2; TRBD1 is a possible D gene (5 bases). There are 13 residues in the CDR3. From germline, CDR1 is SGHNT and CDR2 YYREEE (reference sequence). Trimming took off 0 bases at V and 3 bases at J, with 6 bases between the two ends. CDR3 sequence: CASSLDRYYGYTF. The CDR3 DNA reads TGTGCCAGCAGCTTGGACAGGTACTATGGCTACACCTTC.

V and J are TRBV4-2 and TRBJ2-7, with TRBD1 matching over 9 bases. J lost 4 bases, V lost 5 bases, and 6 bases had no gene match. The CDR3 consists of 14 residues. Germline CDR1 is LGHNA and CDR2 is YNFKEQ. The CDR3 sequence is CASSFTGGGYEQYF. CDR3 bases: TGTGCCAGCAGCTTTACAGGGGGCGGTTACGAGCAGTACTTC.

The chain couples TRBV30 to TRBJ1-5; weak D call: TRBD1 (5 bases). V gave up 5 bases and J gave up 4 bases, with 18 bases separating them. The CDR3 runs to 15 residues. Germline V gene data show CDR1 as GTSNPN and CDR2 as SVGIG (reference sequence). This CDR3 reads CAWSLTAQRNQPQHF. CDR3 bases: TGTGCCTGGTCCCTGACAGCCCAACGAAATCAGCCCCAGCATTTT.